The clone carrying this TCR beta chain showed up just a few times. The V and J ends lost 5 bases and 5 bases, in that order; junction bases with no gene match: 9. Looked up from germline, CDR1 is SGHTA and CDR2 is FQGNSA. This CDR3 has 15 amino acids. The data were taken from a study of T-cell reconstitution after alpha-beta-depleted transplantation in children. Unique molecular identifiers were built into the TCRbeta library. TCRdb re-called the PCR reads with MiXCR, one entry per CDR3 protein. The data show 500,000 or so distinct CDR3 sequences, with approximately 32% seen just once and approximately 2.3% held by the top ten.

The source is a human donor who donated a stem cell graft to a child with aplastic anemia. The sample was PBMCs from the stem cell graft donor, taken from the stem cell graft. The chain combines TRBV7-2 with TRBJ2-7; the match to TRBD2 covers 10 bases. CDR3 in amino acids: CASSIRSGGLHEQYF. CDR3 DNA: TGTGCCAGCAGCATTCGTAGCGGGGGGCTCCACGAGCAGTACTTC.